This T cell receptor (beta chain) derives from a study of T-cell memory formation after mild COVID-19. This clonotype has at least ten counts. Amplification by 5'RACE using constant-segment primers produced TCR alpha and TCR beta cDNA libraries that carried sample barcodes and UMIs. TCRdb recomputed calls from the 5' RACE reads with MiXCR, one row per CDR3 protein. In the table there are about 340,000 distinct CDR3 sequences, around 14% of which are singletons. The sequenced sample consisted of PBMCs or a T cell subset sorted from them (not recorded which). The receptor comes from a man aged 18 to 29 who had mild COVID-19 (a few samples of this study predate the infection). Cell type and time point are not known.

CDR3 nucleotides: TGTGCCAGCAGCGTAGAGCCGGAGTTGGGCATTCAGTACTTC. Protein sequence: CASSVEPELGIQYF. The V and J genes are TRBV9 and TRBJ2-4; D gene unclear. There are 14 residues in the CDR3. Germline V gene sequence: CDR1 SGDLS, CDR2 YYNGEE. V lost 0 bases to trimming and J lost 9 bases, with 13 bases between them.